Listed here are 3 T cell receptor beta chains from one sample, sequenced in a study of T-cell memory formation after mild COVID-19. One entry per CDR3 protein, called by TCRdb with MiXCR from the 5' RACE reads. The table shows 350,000 to 500,000 distinct CDR3 sequences, with around 18% occurring only once. The material sequenced was PBMCs or a T cell subset sorted from them (not recorded which). Receptors were obtained from an adult woman who had mild COVID-19 (a few samples of this study predate the infection). Cell type and time point are not known.

The CDR3 sequence: CASSPSGRETGELFF. For the CDR3, the DNA is TGCGCCAGCAGCCCAAGCGGGAGGGAAACCGGGGAGCTGTTTTTT. The chain couples TRBV5-1 to TRBJ2-2; 10 nucleotides align to TRBD2. The CDR3 has 15 amino acids. Germline CDR1 SGHRS, CDR2 YFSETQ. V trimming: 4 bases; J trimming: 5 bases; junction bases outside the gene matches: 5.

This clonotype has more than one count but fewer than ten. The chain couples TRBV5-6 to TRBJ2-6; D call uncertain. Germline V gives CDR1 SGHDT, CDR2 YYEEEE. This CDR3 has 18 residues. The germline V and J ends were trimmed by 2 bases and 2 bases, with 17 bases remaining between them. CDR3 amino acids: CASSFISRHVPGANVLTF. The CDR3 region has the DNA TGTGCCAGCAGCTTTATTTCGCGGCATGTCCCTGGGGCCAACGTCCTGACTTTC.

The table lists this clonotype with many counts. The chain links TRBV11-2 to TRBJ1-5; D gene unclear. Trimming shortened V by 0 bases and J by 0 bases, and 9 bases separated the two germline ends. Germline loops: CDR1 SGHAT, CDR2 FQNNGV. The CDR3 runs 16 residues. The CDR3 protein is CASSLDGGSSNQPQHF. The CDR3 region has the DNA TGTGCCAGCAGCTTAGATGGAGGGAGTAGCAATCAGCCCCAGCATTTT.